This record concerns one T cell receptor beta chain sequence. Its antigen is not known. The sample is drawn from a study of T cell responses to AZD1222 COVID-19 vaccine. Whole-study context: Second-dose intervals of approximately 4 or approximately 12 weeks were pooled. Study results and limitations: Clonal diversity was possibly underestimated; the donors were predominantly white British and more often female. Among those given AZD1222, only 6 or 7 were seropositive at baseline. Spike was spanned by vaccine-associated CD4 TCRs, with dominance at 160-218 and 743-854.

Assay used: immunoSEQ multiplex PCR; TCRdb lists only in-frame clones, some missing. The sample holds some 130,000 clones; more than 75% are singletons and the top ten take roughly 4.3%. The germline CDR1 and CDR2 sequences are SGHKS and YYEKEE (reference sequence). The CDR3 sequence is 14 residues long. V was shortened by 5 bases and J by 4 bases, with 15 bases between the two germline ends. The sequencing here drew on peripheral blood, taken on day 0 of AZD1222 vaccination. The TCR sequence derives from an adult in good health. The gene calls are TRBV5-5 and TRBJ1-2, with D maybe TRBD1 (6 bases). CDR3 coding DNA: TGTGCCAGCAGGCCCTTCACAGGGTCCTATGGCTACACCTTC. This gives the protein CASRPFTGSYGYTF.